One sample yielded the 21 T cell receptor beta chains listed below, sequenced in a study of T cells after posttransplantation cyclophosphamide. Profiling relied on immunoSEQ multiplex PCR, and the TCRdb table lists in-frame clones only, not all of them. The sample has 30,000 to 35,000 clones, none seen only once. The sample comprised PBMCs. The receptors originated from a woman aged 45 to 65 in good health and a related stem cell transplant donor.

This chain links TRBV7-2 with TRBJ1-1; D unresolved. Looked up from germline, CDR1 is SGHTA and CDR2 is FQGNSA. With 5 bases removed from V and 1 base from J, the gap between germline ends came to 11 bases. This CDR3 has 14 residues. CDR3 residues: CASSPGAANTEAFF. The CDR3 DNA reads as TGTGCCAGCAGCCCCGGTGCGGCGAACACTGAAGCTTTCTTT. Filled out from reference TRBV7-2 and TRBJ1-1, the complete variable domain reads GAGVSQSPSNKVTEKGKDVELRCDPISGHTALYWYRQSLGQGLEFLIYFQGNSAPDKSGLPSDRFSAERTGGSVSTLTIQRTQQEDSAVYLCASSPGAANTEAFFGQGTRLTVV.

CDR3 DNA: TGTGCCAGCAGCGCCCTTCTGGGGAGCGGCGGCTACACCTTC. This encodes CASSALLGSGGYTF. V gene TRBV7-3 combines with J gene TRBJ1-2; D is undetermined. This CDR3 is 14 amino acids long. V lost 5 bases to trimming and J lost 8 bases, with 18 bases between them. The germline V gene has CDR1 SGHTA and CDR2 FQGTGA. The variable domain in full, completed from reference TRBV7-3 and TRBJ1-2, reads GAGVSQTPSNKVTEKGKYVELRCDPISGHTALYWYRQSLGQGPEFLIYFQGTGAADDSGLPNDRFFAVRPEGSVSTLKIQRTERGDSAVYLCASSALLGSGGYTFGSGTRLTVV.

The V and J genes are TRBV30 and TRBJ2-7; D is undetermined. The V end lost 4 bases, the J end lost 5 bases, and 18 bases lay between the germline ends. In germline, CDR1 is GTSNPN, CDR2 SVGIG (reference sequence). This CDR3 is 14 amino acids long. CDR3 loop: CAWNRNSPVHEQYF. The CDR3 DNA sequence: TGTGCCTGGAATAGGAATAGCCCCGTGCACGAGCAGTACTTC.

This clone was observed at least ten times. This chain uses TRBV19 with TRBJ2-7; D is ambiguous. CDR1 and CDR2 from the germline V gene are LNHDA and SQIVND (reference sequence). The CDR3 length is 16 residues. V gave up 1 base and J gave up 5 bases, with 18 bases separating them. The CDR3 loop reads CASSIVFGLTSDEQYF. CDR3 coding DNA: TGTGCCAGTAGTATAGTTTTTGGGCTCACTTCAGACGAGCAGTACTTC.

This clone was seen many times. The chain links TRBV5-1 to TRBJ2-2; TRBD1 aligns across 7 bases. The CDR3 consists of 14 residues. J lost 3 bases, V lost 3 bases, and 2 bases had no gene match. Germline V CDR1 and CDR2: SGHRS, YFSETQ. CDR3 sequence: CASSWDSDTGELFF. DNA of the CDR3: TGCGCCAGCAGCTGGGACAGCGACACCGGGGAGCTGTTTTTT.

The rearrangement uses TRBV9 and TRBJ2-3; TRBD2 matches 13 bases. The CDR3 has 17 amino acids. J was trimmed by 1 base and V by 4 bases; bases with no gene match: 6. Germline V gene lookup returns CDR1 SGDLS and CDR2 YYNGEE. The CDR3 nucleotides are TGTGCCAGCAGCTTACGACTAGCGGGAGGCCGCACAGATACGCAGTATTTT. This encodes CASSLRLAGGRTDTQYF.

This clone was seen repeatedly, ten times or more. The chain is built from TRBV11-2 and TRBJ2-7; D not certain. CDR3 length: 13 residues. Trimming shortened V by 5 bases and J by 2 bases, and 10 bases separated the two germline ends. Germline V gene lookup returns CDR1 SGHAT and CDR2 FQNNGV. CDR3 sequence (DNA): TGTGCCAGCAGCGTTGGCCCCACCTACGAGCAGTACTTC. Residues: CASSVGPTYEQYF.

This clone appeared a few times. The chain joins TRBV24-1 to TRBJ1-5; D unresolved. The length of the CDR3 is 14 residues. V was trimmed by 4 bases and J by 2 bases, leaving 8 bases between them. In germline, CDR1 is KGHDR, CDR2 SFDVKD. The CDR3 DNA sequence: TGTGCCACCAGTGAGTCTTCTGGCAATCAGCCCCAGCATTTT. Translation gives CATSESSGNQPQHF.

This clone was observed at least ten times. The rearrangement joins TRBV28 to TRBJ2-7; TRBD1 agrees at 7 bases. Per germline, CDR1 MDHEN and CDR2 SYDVKM. CDR3 length: 16 amino acids. The J segment lost 1 base and the V segment lost 5 bases, leaving 11 bases of the junction unmatched. The CDR3 loop is CASSELGTVPSYEQYF. The CDR3 DNA sequence: TGTGCCAGCAGTGAACTCGGGACAGTACCATCCTACGAGCAGTACTTC.

This clone was detected many times. The chain links TRBV6-2 or TRBV6-3 to TRBJ2-7; possibly TRBD1 or TRBD2 for D (5 bases each). The V end lost 7 bases, the J end lost 1 base, and 14 bases lay between the germline ends. Germline V gene lookup returns CDR1 MNHEY and CDR2 SVGEGT. The CDR3 spans 14 residues. DNA of the CDR3: TGTGCCAGCAACCGGAGGCCAGGGTCCTACGAGCAGTACTTC. It is translated as CASNRRPGSYEQYF.

This clone was recorded at least ten times. The CDR3 DNA follows: TGTGCTAGTGGTTTTGGCGGGAGGGCTCAAGAGACCCAGTACTTC. Translated, it gives CASGFGGRAQETQYF. The chain has TRBV12-5 and TRBJ2-5; the match to TRBD2 covers 9 bases. V lost 3 bases to trimming and J lost 2 bases; unmatched junction nucleotides: 4. There are 15 residues in the CDR3. Per the germline V gene, CDR1 is LGHNT and CDR2 is FRNRAP.

This chain uses TRBV6-2 or TRBV6-3 with TRBJ2-5; D call uncertain. The CDR3 contains 13 residues. Germline V CDR1 and CDR2: MNHEY, SVGEGT. Trimming took 2 bases from V and 4 from J, leaving 8 bases between them. This CDR3 is CASSYGQRETQYF. Written as DNA, the CDR3 is TGTGCCAGCAGTTACGGGCAAAGAGAGACCCAGTACTTC.

The V gene is TRBV12-3 or TRBV12-4, the J gene TRBJ2-7; 9 bases are a match to TRBD2. CDR3 size: 15 residues. Unmatched junction bases numbered 9, after V lost 5 bases and J lost 4 bases. CDR3 sequence: CASSLKSGRKYEQYF. The DNA of the CDR3 is TGTGCCAGCAGTCTAAAAAGCGGGAGGAAATACGAGCAGTACTTC.

Ten or more counts support this clone. The chain employs TRBV19 and TRBJ1-2; 8 bases align to TRBD1. The CDR3 contains 16 residues. Germline-derived CDR1 and CDR2 are LNHDA and SQIVND (reference sequence). V was pared by 7 bases and J by 2 bases, with 12 bases of the junction left unmatched. CDR3 in amino acids: CASTPRRDRTNYGYTF. The CDR3 nucleotides are TGTGCCAGTACCCCGAGGCGGGACAGGACGAACTATGGCTACACCTTC.

This sequence joins TRBV30 and TRBJ1-2, with D possibly matching TRBD1 (5 bases). V shed 1 base and J shed 4 bases, with 7 bases lying between them. This CDR3 contains 12 residues. Germline V gene sequence: CDR1 GTSNPN, CDR2 SVGIG (reference sequence). The CDR3 DNA sequence: TGTGCCTGGAGTGGCAGGGCCTATGGCTACACCTTC. Translating gives CAWSGRAYGYTF.

This clone was picked up many times. The chain joins TRBV30 to TRBJ1-4; D is unresolved. The V end lost 0 bases, the J end lost 7 bases, and 12 bases lay between the germline ends. This CDR3 is 14 amino acids long. CDR1 is GTSNPN and CDR2 is SVGIG in the germline V gene (reference sequence). CDR3 in DNA: TGTGCCTGGAGTGTACTGATTCCCCCTGAAAAACTGTTTTTT. Translating it yields CAWSVLIPPEKLFF.

This clone was seen ten or more times. The chain carries TRBV24-1 and TRBJ2-1; D perhaps matches TRBD2 (7 bases). The germline gives CDR1 KGHDR, CDR2 SFDVKD. The CDR3 extends over 16 amino acids. Trimming removed 1 base from V and 6 bases from J, with 15 bases in between. CDR3 in DNA: TGTGCCACCAGTGATTTAGGGGGGGAGGGGGGCAATGAGCAGTTCTTC. It translates to CATSDLGGEGGNEQFF.

This clone was counted at least ten times. V usage is TRBV7-9 and J usage is TRBJ2-5; a possible D gene is TRBD1 (5 bases). This CDR3 region has 13 residues. The germline V gene has CDR1 SEHNR and CDR2 FQNEAQ (reference sequence). V was clipped by 5 bases and J by 4 bases, with 11 bases between them. In DNA form, the CDR3 reads TGTGCCAGCAGCCCCAGGGTTACAGAGACCCAGTACTTC. Its protein is CASSPRVTETQYF.

At least ten counts were recorded for this clone. The rearrangement links TRBV4-2 to TRBJ1-4; 8 bases align to TRBD1. Germline assignment: CDR1 LGHNA and CDR2 YNFKEQ. J lost 4 bases, V lost 0 bases, and 10 bases had no gene match. This CDR3 has 18 amino acids. The CDR3 region is CASSQDPVRGQVNEKLFF. DNA of the CDR3: TGTGCCAGCAGCCAAGATCCGGTGAGGGGACAGGTTAATGAAAAACTGTTTTTT.

This clone was counted ten times or more. The chain joins TRBV10-3 to TRBJ1-4, with D possibly matching TRBD1 (5 bases). The CDR3 contains 14 residues. Germline lookup yields CDR1 ENHRY and CDR2 SYGVKD. Trimming stripped 9 bases from V and 6 bases from J, with 17 bases between. The CDR3 DNA sequence: TGTGCCATTGGCAAGGGGTCGGAGCATGAAAAACTGTTTTTT. Amino acids: CAIGKGSEHEKLFF.

This clone was found many times. The rearrangement uses TRBV19 and TRBJ2-1, with 7 bases that match TRBD1. The J segment lost 1 base and the V segment lost 8 bases, leaving 11 bases of the junction unmatched. This CDR3 is built from 16 residues. From germline, CDR1 is LNHDA and CDR2 SQIVND (reference sequence). CDR3 sequence: CASGKMDRRSYNEQFF. CDR3 DNA sequence: TGTGCCAGTGGGAAGATGGACAGGAGGTCCTACAATGAGCAGTTCTTC.